The 22 T cell receptor beta chains below were found in one sample sequenced in a study of long-term antiretroviral therapy in people with HIV. The immunoSEQ assay was v3.0, run at survey level. Generated by immunoSEQ multiplex PCR, the TCRdb table keeps only in-frame clones and is missing some. The sample includes around 14,000 clones, 70% to 85% of them seen just once. The source was unsorted PBMCs, collected 1.3 years before starting antiretroviral therapy. The source of these receptors is a man aged 35-49 years with HIV.

The chain employs TRBV29-1 and TRBJ1-1; 8 nucleotides line up with TRBD1. The CDR3 is 13 residues long. In germline, CDR1 is SQVTM, CDR2 ANQGSEA. The V segment lost 6 bases and the J segment 7 bases; nucleotides outside the gene matches: 10. The CDR3 DNA reads as TGCAGCGTCAAGACAGGGGAAAGACGTGAAGCTTTCTTT. Translated: CSVKTGERREAFF. Looking up the rest from reference TRBV29-1 and TRBJ1-1 gives the full variable domain: SAVISQKPSRDICQRGTSLTIQCQVDSQVTMMFWYRQQPGQSLTLIATANQGSEATYESGFVIDKFPISRPNLTFSTLTVSNMSPEDSSIYLCSVKTGERREAFFGQGTRLTVV.

This chain uses TRBV30 with TRBJ1-1; D might be TRBD1 (5 bases). Germline loops: CDR1 GTSNPN, CDR2 SVGIG (reference sequence). This CDR3 is built from 14 residues. The germline V and J ends were trimmed by 8 bases and 5 bases, with 21 bases remaining between them. DNA for the CDR3: TGTGCCGGGGCCGCTACGGTGAGGGGAACTGAAGCTTTCTTT. Translation gives CAGAATVRGTEAFF.

This chain links TRBV5-4 with TRBJ2-2; TRBD1 might be the D (5 bases). The CDR3 length is 16 residues. V lost 0 bases to trimming and J lost 5 bases, with 14 bases between them. CDR1 and CDR2 from the germline V gene are SGHNT and YYREEE (reference sequence). The CDR3 spells CASSLGAGKGTGELFF. CDR3 in DNA: TGTGCCAGCAGCTTGGGGGCAGGGAAGGGAACCGGGGAGCTGTTTTTT.

V is TRBV29-1 and J is TRBJ2-7; the D is unclear. Trimming took 6 bases from V and 2 from J, leaving 8 bases between them. This CDR3 is built from 11 residues. The V gene's germline CDR1 is SQVTM and CDR2 ANQGSEA. The CDR3 loop is CSVDDTYEQYF. CDR3 DNA: TGCAGCGTGGACGATACCTACGAGCAGTACTTC.

This chain uses TRBV5-6 with TRBJ1-2; D ambiguous. Per germline, CDR1 SGHDT and CDR2 YYEEEE. The CDR3 covers 15 residues. Trimming pared 3 bases from V and 8 bases from J, leaving 20 bases between. The CDR3 spells CASSSPLGPVGGYTF. Written as DNA, the CDR3 is TGTGCCAGCAGCTCACCTTTAGGGCCCGTTGGGGGCTACACCTTC.

J is TRBJ2-1 and V is TRBV5-1; 8 bases match TRBD2. Germline V gives CDR1 SGHRS, CDR2 YFSETQ. V was clipped by 1 base and J by 4 bases; unmatched bases: 4. The CDR3 is made up of 15 amino acids. CDR3 coding DNA: TGCGCCAGCAGCTTGTCGGGGGGGGTTTACAATGAGCAGTTCTTC. It codes for CASSLSGGVYNEQFF.

The J gene is TRBJ1-2, the V gene TRBV6-1; D not certain. V lost 1 base, J lost 5 bases, and 17 bases lay in between. The CDR3 covers 16 residues. Per the germline V gene, CDR1 is MNHNS and CDR2 is SASEGT. Written as DNA, the CDR3 is TGTGCCAGCAGTGAAGTCGGCATTCTAAGCGGGTATGGCTACACCTTC. It translates to CASSEVGILSGYGYTF.

The V call is TRBV2, the J call TRBJ1-1; TRBD1 might be the D (5 bases). The V and J ends lost 6 bases and 0 bases respectively, with 11 bases between them. Germline CDR1 and CDR2: SNHLY and FYNNEI. The CDR3 covers 14 residues. Here the CDR3 reads CASRTGLMNTEAFF. The DNA of the CDR3 is TGTGCCAGCAGGACGGGACTGATGAACACTGAAGCTTTCTTT.

The chain joins TRBV11-1 to TRBJ1-5; D is ambiguous. The CDR3 totals 11 residues. Trimming took off 1 base at V and 8 bases at J, with 3 bases between the two ends. In germline, CDR1 is SGHAT, CDR2 FQDESV (reference sequence). CDR3 amino acids: CASSLEEPQHF. In DNA, the CDR3 is TGTGCCAGCAGCTTAGAAGAGCCCCAGCATTTT.

The rearrangement links TRBV6-6 to TRBJ1-4; D remains unclear. The CDR3 has 15 residues. V was pared by 2 bases and J by 7 bases, with 14 bases between. CDR1 is MNHNY and CDR2 is SVGAGI in the germline V gene (reference sequence). This CDR3 is CASSYNPGVPEKLFF. In DNA form, the CDR3 reads TGTGCCAGCAGTTACAACCCGGGTGTTCCTGAAAAACTGTTTTTT.

This clone has just one count. J is TRBJ1-4 and V is TRBV5-1, with a weak D call TRBD1 (6 bases). Germline-derived CDR1 and CDR2 are SGHRS and YFSETQ. This CDR3 comprises 15 residues. V gave up 4 bases and J gave up 0 bases, with 10 bases separating them. The DNA for the CDR3 is TGCGCCAGCAGCCCTGGGACACCAACTAATGAAAAACTGTTTTTT. Protein: CASSPGTPTNEKLFF.

The chain carries TRBV2 and TRBJ1-1; no clear D gene. Germline loops: CDR1 SNHLY, CDR2 FYNNEI. Trimming left V 6 bases short and J 1 base short, with 9 bases between. The CDR3 loop spans 13 amino acids. The CDR3 bases are TGTGCCAGCAGCGCTTCAGAGAACACTGAAGCTTTCTTT. Translation: CASSASENTEAFF.

The chain is built from TRBV30 and TRBJ2-3, with TRBD2 matching over 13 bases. Germline CDR1 reads GTSNPN; CDR2 reads SVGIG (reference sequence). CDR3 size: 16 residues. The junction had 6 bases not matched to a gene; V was cut back by 1 base and J by 5 bases. This chain's CDR3 is CAWSEGTSGEVDTQYF. CDR3 sequence (DNA): TGTGCCTGGAGTGAAGGGACTAGCGGGGAAGTAGATACGCAGTATTTT.

The V gene is TRBV15, the J gene TRBJ1-3; TRBD1 matches at 7 bases. The CDR3 is 14 residues long. V gave up 5 bases and J gave up 3 bases; unmatched junction bases: 4. CDR1 and CDR2 (germline): LNHNV, YYDKDF (reference sequence). Here the CDR3 DNA reads TGTGCCACCAGCTACGACAGGGTTGGAAACACCATATATTTT. Encoded protein: CATSYDRVGNTIYF.

The chain combines TRBV5-1 with TRBJ1-4; a weak D match, TRBD1 (5 bases). Trimming shortened V by 0 bases and J by 8 bases, and 14 bases separated the two germline ends. From germline, CDR1 is SGHRS and CDR2 YFSETQ. This CDR3 has 15 residues. The CDR3 DNA is TGCGCCAGCAGCTTGGGAGGGACGGCAGGGGAAAAACTGTTTTTT. It codes for CASSLGGTAGEKLFF. The variable domain in full, with the rest retrieved from reference TRBV5-1 and TRBJ1-4, is KAGVTQTPRYLIKTRGQQVTLSCSPISGHRSVSWYQQTPGQGLQFLFEYFSETQRNKGNFPGRFSGRQFSNSRSEMNVSTLELGDSALYLCASSLGGTAGEKLFFGSGTQLSVL.

This clone is large (0.1 to 1%) by share. This chain uses TRBV2 with TRBJ1-6, with D tentatively TRBD1 (5 bases). Trimming removed 6 bases from V and 8 bases from J, with 17 bases in between. Germline assignment: CDR1 SNHLY and CDR2 FYNNEI. The CDR3 sequence is 15 residues long. CDR3 in DNA: TGTGCCAGCAGACGAAGGGGAGATTCTGATTCACCCCTCCACTTT. It translates to CASRRRGDSDSPLHF.

The chain joins TRBV19 to TRBJ1-1; TRBD1 matches 8 bases. This CDR3 spans 14 amino acids. Germline CDR1 and CDR2: LNHDA and SQIVND (reference sequence). Trimming took 6 bases from V and 2 from J; bases not matched to a gene: 5. In DNA form, the CDR3 reads TGTGCCAGTAGCACCGGGACAGGTAACACTGAAGCTTTCTTT. Amino acid sequence: CASSTGTGNTEAFF. The full variable domain, rest sourced from reference TRBV19 and TRBJ1-1, is DGGITQSPKYLFRKEGQNVTLSCEQNLNHDAMYWYRQDPGQGLRLIYYSQIVNDFQKGDIAEGYSVSREKKESFPLTVTSAQKNPTAFYLCASSTGTGNTEAFFGQGTRLTVV.

The CDR3 region is CASSFRTSGGKGDTQYF. CDR3 coding DNA: TGTGCCAGCAGCTTTCGGACTAGCGGGGGGAAGGGGGATACGCAGTATTTT. V and J are TRBV5-6 and TRBJ2-3; 14 nucleotides agree with TRBD2. The length of the CDR3 is 17 residues. V was clipped by 2 bases and J by 6 bases; unmatched bases: 8. Germline V lookup: CDR1 SGHDT, CDR2 YYEEEE.

The chain has TRBV11-3 and TRBJ1-1; D call uncertain. This CDR3 spans 14 amino acids. The V end lost 1 base, the J end lost 3 bases, and 9 bases lay between the germline ends. CDR1 and CDR2 from the germline V gene are SGHNT and YENEEA. Written as DNA, the CDR3 is TGTGCCAGCAGCTTAGCGGGAATTGACACTGAAGCTTTCTTT. Its protein product is CASSLAGIDTEAFF. Together with reference TRBV11-3 and TRBJ1-1, the CDR3 gives the full variable domain: EAGVVQSPRYKIIEKKQPVAFWCNPISGHNTLYWYLQNLGQGPELLIRYENEEAVDDSQLPKDRFSAERLKGVDSTLKIQPAELGDSAVYLCASSLAGIDTEAFFGQGTRLTVV.

The chain couples TRBV18 to TRBJ1-4; possible D gene TRBD1, 5 bases. With 3 bases removed from V and 7 bases from J, the gap between germline ends came to 15 bases. This CDR3 is 15 amino acids long. Germline assignment: CDR1 KGHSH and CDR2 LQKENI. The CDR3 sequence is CASSPFGGTGEKLFF. The CDR3 region has the DNA TGTGCCAGCTCACCGTTTGGGGGAACGGGTGAAAAACTGTTTTTT.

The chain couples TRBV7-2 to TRBJ1-3; no definite D call. CDR3 length: 15 residues. Germline CDR1 SGHTA, CDR2 FQGNSA. Between the trimmed V and J ends, which lost 1 base and 4 bases, there was a span of 11 bases. CDR3 in amino acids: CASSLEGRVGNTIYF. In DNA, the CDR3 is TGTGCCAGCAGCTTAGAGGGCAGAGTCGGAAACACCATATATTTT.

V is TRBV4-1 and J is TRBJ1-2; 7 bases fit TRBD1. CDR3 length: 15 residues. The V gene's germline CDR1 is MGHRA and CDR2 YSYEKL. Losses at the gene ends were 0 bases for V and 7 bases for J; bases not matched to a gene: 8. CDR3 residues: CASSQDGRGLSGYTF. The CDR3 nucleotides are TGCGCCAGCAGCCAAGACGGCAGGGGGTTGAGTGGCTACACCTTC.